This is a list of T cell receptor beta chains from one sample in a study of T-cell memory formation after mild COVID-19. TCRdb reprocessed the 5' RACE reads with MiXCR, giving one entry per CDR3 protein. The sample includes a few hundred thousand distinct CDR3 sequences, around a sixth of them seen just once. Material for sequencing was PBMCs or a T cell subset sorted from them (not recorded which). These receptors all stem from a man between 18 and 29 years old who had mild COVID-19 (a few samples of this study predate the infection). Cell type and time point are not known. Each CDR3 is given with its conserved first and last residue. D genes are given only for firm matches. The listing skips clone size in some rows; elsewhere it reads once, few, many or a size class.

D gene	clone size	V gene	J gene	CDR3 DNA	CDR3 protein
TRBD2	few	TRBV7-9	TRBJ2-4	TGTGCCAGCAGCGCAACTAGCGGGGGGCACATGGAATACTTC	CASSATSGGHMEYF
NA	NA	TRBV6-5	TRBJ2-5	TGTGCCAGCAGTTACTCGGTAGCGTTGGGAGAGACCCAGTACTTC	CASSYSVALGETQYF
NA	few	TRBV7-3	TRBJ2-2	TGTGCCAGCAGCCTACTAGCTGAATTGAACACCGGGGAGCTGTTTTTT	CASSLLAELNTGELFF
TRBD1	NA	TRBV19	TRBJ1-6	TGTGCCAGTAAAGGGCACAGGGGTTCACCCCTCCACTTT	CASKGHRGSPLHF
NA	NA	TRBV19	TRBJ1-1	TGTGCCAGTAGTATAGAAGGAGCTTTCAACACTGAAGCTTTCTTT	CASSIEGAFNTEAFF
TRBD1	NA	TRBV12-5	TRBJ2-3	TGTGCTAGTGGTTCGGGACAGAGTTCCACAGATACGCAGTATTTT	CASGSGQSSTDTQYF
TRBD2	few	TRBV7-8	TRBJ2-2	TGTGCCAGCAGCTTAGCCGGGGGGGCGGGCACCGGGGAGCTGTTTTTT	CASSLAGGAGTGELFF
NA	NA	TRBV11-2	TRBJ2-2	TGTGCCAGCAGGGCCGGGAGTTACACCGGGGAGCTGTTTTTT	CASRAGSYTGELFF
TRBD2	many	TRBV10-3	TRBJ2-5	TGTGCCATCAGTGAGTCAGGCCTAGCGGGGATGGAGACCCAGTACTTC	CAISESGLAGMETQYF
NA	few	TRBV7-3	TRBJ2-2	TGTGCCAGCAGCTTAACGGGGATAGGCACCGGGGAGCTGTTTTTT	CASSLTGIGTGELFF
NA	NA	TRBV15	TRBJ2-3	TGTGCCACCAGCAGAGAAATGGCTGTTCCGGGATATACGCAGTATTTT	CATSREMAVPGYTQYF
NA	few	TRBV4-1	TRBJ2-6	TGCGCCAGCAGCCAAGGGGCCCGAGGGCCCCCTTCTGGGGCCAACGTCCTGACTTTC	CASSQGARGPPSGANVLTF
TRBD1	NA	TRBV25-1	TRBJ2-1	TGTGCCAGCAGTGACAGACAGGGGGCAGGGAATGAGCAGTTCTTC	CASSDRQGAGNEQFF
TRBD1	few	TRBV4-3	TRBJ2-7	TGCGCCAGCAGCCAAGCTGGACAGGGAACCTACGAGCAGTACTTC	CASSQAGQGTYEQYF
TRBD1	few	TRBV10-3	TRBJ1-5	TGTGCCATCAGTGAGTCCAGGGGGGGAAATCAGCCCCAGCATTTT	CAISESRGGNQPQHF
NA	few	TRBV6-6	TRBJ1-1	TGTGCCAGCAGCTCCCCGACTGATACGAACACTGAAGCTTTCTTT	CASSSPTDTNTEAFF
NA	few	TRBV18	TRBJ1-4	TGTGCCAGCTCACCACGTCTTGGCAGGGCGAGGGAAAAACTGTTTTTT	CASSPRLGRAREKLFF
NA	NA	TRBV7-2	TRBJ1-2	TGTGCCAGCAGCTTAACACTACGAGGGGGGGACTATGGCTACACCTTC	CASSLTLRGGDYGYTF
NA	NA	TRBV4-2	TRBJ2-3	TGTGCCAGCAGCCCACAGACTACCGGGGCCGCAGATACGCAGTATTTT	CASSPQTTGAADTQYF
NA	NA	TRBV12-3/TRBV12-4	TRBJ2-4	TGTGCCAGCAGTTTGCAGCCGCAAAACATTCAGTACTTC	CASSLQPQNIQYF
NA	NA	TRBV9	TRBJ2-3	TGTGCCAGCGGCTTACAGGGTGCGGGGACAGATACGCAGTATTTT	CASGLQGAGTDTQYF
TRBD1	few	TRBV5-1	TRBJ1-4	TGCGCCAGCAGCTTGGGTCTATCGGGACAGGGGTTGGAAAAACTGTTTTTT	CASSLGLSGQGLEKLFF